This entry lists 15 T cell receptor beta chains sequenced from one sample in a study of blood T cell repertoires in COVID-19. Repertoires were generated with immunoSEQ multiplex PCR, while TCRdb's copy carries only in-frame clones and drops some. The sample holds about 83,000 clones; around 87% are singletons and the top ten take about 8.5%. The specimen sequenced was peripheral blood. All receptors come from an elderly man with active or convalescent COVID-19.

The CDR3 sequence is CASSISNEQFF. The CDR3 DNA reads as TGTGCCAGTAGTATTTCGAATGAGCAGTTCTTC. The rearrangement joins TRBV19 to TRBJ2-1; D gene uncertain. CDR3 length: 11 residues. Trimming removed 3 bases from V and 7 bases from J, with 4 bases in between. CDR1 and CDR2 (germline): LNHDA, SQIVND (reference sequence).

The chain carries TRBV5-1 and TRBJ1-2; D ambiguous. The V and J ends lost 4 bases and 0 bases respectively, with 13 bases between them. CDR3 length: 15 residues. CDR1 and CDR2 from the germline V gene are SGHRS and YFSETQ. The CDR3 spells CASSPPGNPNYGYTF. Written as DNA, the CDR3 is TGCGCCAGCAGCCCCCCAGGAAACCCTAACTATGGCTACACCTTC.

The gene calls are TRBV10-3 and TRBJ2-7, with TRBD2 matching 9 bases. This CDR3 spans 14 amino acids. Germline V CDR1 and CDR2: ENHRY, SYGVKD. The ends lost 4 bases at V and 6 bases at J; junction bases unmatched: 7. The CDR3 nucleotides are TGTGCCATCAGTGCCTTAGCGGGAGCCGCCGAGCAGTACGTC. Amino acid sequence: CAISALAGAAEQYV.

Only one count was recorded for this clone. This rearrangement joins TRBV15 to TRBJ2-4; maybe TRBD2 (5 bases). This CDR3 has 17 amino acids. Trimming shortened V by 5 bases and J by 8 bases, and 25 bases separated the two germline ends. Germline lookup yields CDR1 LNHNV and CDR2 YYDKDF (reference sequence). CDR3 region: CATSPSTAPKFGDIQYF. In DNA, the CDR3 is TGTGCCACCAGCCCTTCGACGGCCCCCAAGTTCGGGGACATTCAGTACTTC. Supplemented by reference TRBV15 and TRBJ2-4, the full variable domain reads DAMVIQNPRYQVTQFGKPVTLSCSQTLNHNVMYWYQQKSSQAPKLLFHYYDKDFNNEADTPDNFQSRRPNTSFCFLDIRSPGLGDTAMYLCATSPSTAPKFGDIQYFGAGTRLSVL.

This chain uses TRBV7-2 with TRBJ1-4; D ambiguous. The CDR3 length is 16 residues. Germline V gene data show CDR1 as SGHTA and CDR2 as FQGNSA. V was cut by 6 bases and J by 6 bases, with 20 bases left in between. The DNA of the CDR3 is TGTGCCAGCAGGTTAACGGGTTCCTTCGTTGATGAAAAACTGTTTTTT. Translating it yields CASRLTGSFVDEKLFF.

This clone was seen once. This rearrangement joins TRBV14 to TRBJ2-2; D is perhaps TRBD1 (5 bases). The CDR3 covers 14 residues. The V end lost 1 base, the J end lost 7 bases, and 10 bases lay between the germline ends. Germline CDR1 reads SGHDN; CDR2 reads FVKESK. The CDR3 sequence is CASSQAGSYGELFF. The CDR3 nucleotides read TGTGCCAGCAGCCAAGCAGGGTCCTACGGGGAGCTGTTTTTT. Filled out from reference TRBV14 and TRBJ2-2, the complete variable domain reads EAGVTQFPSHSVIEKGQTVTLRCDPISGHDNLYWYRRVMGKEIKFLLHFVKESKQDESGMPNNRFLAERTGGTYSTLKVQPAELEDSGVYFCASSQAGSYGELFFGEGSRLTVL.

The chain recombines TRBV18 with TRBJ1-3; 8 nucleotides agree with TRBD1. Losses at the gene ends were 6 bases for V and 4 bases for J; bases not matched to a gene: 14. In germline, CDR1 is KGHSH, CDR2 LQKENI. The CDR3 has 17 residues. CDR3 in DNA: TGTGCCAGCTCGAAAGAGACAGGGGTCTTTATCGGAAACACCATATATTTT. This codes for CASSKETGVFIGNTIYF.

This rearrangement joins TRBV11-2 to TRBJ1-1; D call uncertain. Germline V gives CDR1 SGHAT, CDR2 FQNNGV. CDR3 length: 13 amino acids. Trimming pared 0 bases from V and 5 bases from J, leaving 7 bases between. Here the CDR3 reads CASSLDQATEAFF. The CDR3, as DNA: TGTGCCAGCAGCTTAGATCAGGCAACTGAAGCTTTCTTT.

The chain carries TRBV5-8 and TRBJ2-1; D gene uncertain. The CDR3 has 15 amino acids. Trimming removed 6 bases at V and 0 bases at J, with 13 bases between. CDR1 and CDR2 from the germline V gene are SGHTS and YDEGEE. The CDR3 loop is CASIPLRSSYNEQFF. The CDR3, as DNA: TGTGCCAGCATCCCCCTTAGAAGCTCCTACAATGAGCAGTTCTTC.

Here the CDR3 reads CASSGTPTGGGQPQHF. CDR3 bases: TGTGCCAGTAGTGGGACCCCAACAGGGGGCGGTCAGCCCCAGCATTTT. This sequence joins TRBV19 and TRBJ1-5; 9 nucleotides line up with TRBD1. CDR3 length: 16 residues. Losses at the gene ends were 5 bases for V and 6 bases for J; bases not matched to a gene: 11. The V gene's germline CDR1 is LNHDA and CDR2 SQIVND (reference sequence).

The chain's CDR3 is CASTETGQPQFF. The CDR3 DNA sequence: TGTGCCAGCACTGAGACAGGGCAGCCGCAGTTCTTC. V gene TRBV11-2 combines with J gene TRBJ2-1, with 7 bases identical to TRBD1. CDR3 length: 12 residues. J was trimmed by 12 bases and V by 7 bases; bases with no gene match: 9. Germline V gives CDR1 SGHAT, CDR2 FQNNGV.

The gene calls are TRBV2 and TRBJ2-3; TRBD2 might be the D (5 bases). CDR3 size: 16 residues. CDR1 is SNHLY and CDR2 is FYNNEI in the germline V gene. V was trimmed by 7 bases and J by 3 bases, leaving 20 bases between them. As DNA, the CDR3 is TGTGCCAGCACCCTCTTCCGCCCGCGGGTAACAGATACGCAGTATTTT. Translated, it gives CASTLFRPRVTDTQYF. The whole variable domain, remainder taken from reference TRBV2 and TRBJ2-3, is EPEVTQTPSHQVTQMGQEVILRCVPISNHLYFYWYRQILGQKVEFLVSFYNNEISEKSEIFDDQFSVERPDGSNFTLKIRSTKLEDSAMYFCASTLFRPRVTDTQYFGPGTRLTVL.

CDR3 sequence (DNA): TGTGCCAGCAGCTTAGATGCGGGTTACTCTGGAAACACCATATATTTT. It encodes CASSLDAGYSGNTIYF. The chain carries TRBV7-9 and TRBJ1-3; D is undetermined. Trimming pared 1 base from V and 0 bases from J, leaving 10 bases between. The CDR3 totals 16 residues. Germline CDR1 and CDR2: SEHNR and FQNEAQ (reference sequence).

The rearrangement links TRBV9 to TRBJ2-3; perhaps TRBD2 as D (6 bases). Germline values: CDR1 SGDLS, CDR2 YYNGEE. This CDR3 comprises 15 residues. V gave up 4 bases and J gave up 3 bases, with 15 bases separating them. CDR3 amino acids: CASSRDLMVTDTQYF. The CDR3 coding sequence is TGTGCCAGCAGCCGGGACTTAATGGTGACAGATACGCAGTATTTT.

The count of this clone is one. The rearrangement links TRBV5-1 to TRBJ2-5; 9 nucleotides match TRBD2. The CDR3 sequence is 14 residues long. V lost 2 bases, J lost 6 bases, and 5 bases stayed unmatched. Germline V lookup: CDR1 SGHRS, CDR2 YFSETQ. CDR3 region: CASSFSGGPKTQYF. The CDR3 DNA sequence: TGCGCCAGCAGCTTTAGCGGGGGTCCGAAGACCCAGTACTTC.